One sample yielded the 3 T cell receptor beta chains listed below, sequenced in a study of CD8 T cells in Susac syndrome (dated by TCRdb to the late 2010s). Libraries were made using the immunoSEQ multiplex PCR assay. RNA was extracted with the RNeasy kit and roughly 0.45 to 1 ug was reverse transcribed using random hexamers. TCRdb itself trimmed the public reads at Q25 with fastp, ran MiXCR and retained productive beta chains. Rows with a matching CDR3 protein are joined into one entry that keeps the most common DNA and genes. The sample table contains about 130,000 distinct CDR3 sequences; only one count was recorded for roughly 96% of them. Jointly, the top ten make up more than 0.09% of the sample. The sample was CD4+ T cells from PBMCs. The receptors stem from a human donor in good health.

V gene TRBV28 combines with J gene TRBJ2-7, with D uncertain. CDR1 and CDR2 from the germline V gene are MDHEN and SYDVKM. The CDR3 is 13 residues long. V lost 1 base, J lost 3 bases, and 7 bases lay in between. CDR3: CASSLFPSYEQYF. CDR3 DNA sequence: TGTGCCAGCAGTTTATTCCCCAGCTACGAGCAGTACTTC.

V is TRBV25-1 and J is TRBJ2-3, with unresolved D. The CDR3 covers 12 residues. Germline V lookup: CDR1 MGHDK, CDR2 SYGVNS. Trimming removed 5 bases from V and 4 bases from J, with 7 bases in between. CDR3 sequence: CASSSSADTQYF. The CDR3 nucleotides read TGTGCCAGCAGTTCATCGGCAGATACGCAGTATTTT. Drawing the rest from reference TRBV25-1 and TRBJ2-3, the complete variable domain is EADIYQTPRYLVIGTGKKITLECSQTMGHDKMYWYQQDPGMELHLIHYSYGVNSTEKGDLSSESTVSRIRTEHFPLTLESARPSHTSQYLCASSSSADTQYFGPGTRLTVL.

V gene TRBV12-3 or TRBV12-4 combines with J gene TRBJ2-1; 8 bases map to TRBD2. This CDR3 is built from 15 residues. The V segment lost 5 bases and the J segment 6 bases; nucleotides outside the gene matches: 9. This CDR3 reads CASSPGTSHGNEQFF. CDR3 nucleotides: TGTGCCAGCAGTCCCGGGACTAGTCATGGCAATGAGCAGTTCTTC.